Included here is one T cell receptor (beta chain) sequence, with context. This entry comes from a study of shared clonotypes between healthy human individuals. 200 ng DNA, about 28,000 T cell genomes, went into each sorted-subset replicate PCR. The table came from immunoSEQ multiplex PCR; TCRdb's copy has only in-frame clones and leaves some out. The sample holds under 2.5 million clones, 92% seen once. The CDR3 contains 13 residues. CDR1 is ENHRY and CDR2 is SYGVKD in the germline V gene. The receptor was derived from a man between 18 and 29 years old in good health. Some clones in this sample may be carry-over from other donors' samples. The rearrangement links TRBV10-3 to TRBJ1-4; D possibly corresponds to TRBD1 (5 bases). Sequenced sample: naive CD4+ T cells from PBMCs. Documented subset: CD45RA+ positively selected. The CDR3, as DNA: TGTGCAACCACCGGGGGGATAAGGGAAAAACTGTTTTTT. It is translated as CATTGGIREKLFF.